The rows below give T cell receptor beta chains drawn from one sample of a study of cytomegalovirus exposure and HLA in healthy donors. Repertoires were generated with immunoSEQ multiplex PCR, while TCRdb's copy carries only in-frame clones and drops some. The profile shows 50,000 to 70,000 clones, more than 65% of them singletons. The sequenced sample consisted of PBMCs. The receptor source for this set is a man in his forties in good health and CMV-seropositive. Each CDR3 is given without its conserved first and last residue. A D gene is named only where the DNA matches it firmly.

CDR3aa: ASSYPASGGRETQY
v_gene: TRBV6-5
j_gene: TRBJ2-5
d_gene: TRBD2

CDR3aa: ASSYAEAPEAF
v_gene: TRBV6-5
j_gene: TRBJ1-1
d_gene: .

CDR3aa: ASSPGVGDTEAF
v_gene: TRBV14
j_gene: TRBJ1-1
d_gene: .

CDR3aa: AISESLVEDGYT
v_gene: TRBV10-3
j_gene: TRBJ1-2
d_gene: .

CDR3aa: SAKQGRRDTQY
v_gene: TRBV29-1
j_gene: TRBJ2-3
d_gene: .

CDR3aa: ASSLPGQVETQY
v_gene: TRBV5-1
j_gene: TRBJ2-5
d_gene: TRBD1

CDR3aa: ASSSTGEAF
v_gene: TRBV5-8
j_gene: TRBJ1-1
d_gene: .

CDR3aa: ASTGPGGYEQY
v_gene: TRBV2
j_gene: TRBJ2-7
d_gene: TRBD2

CDR3aa: ASSLPGQLINEQF
v_gene: TRBV13
j_gene: TRBJ2-1
d_gene: TRBD1

CDR3aa: ASRGTSGGGEQY
v_gene: TRBV6-5
j_gene: TRBJ2-7
d_gene: TRBD2

CDR3aa: SVAPGGVTEAF
v_gene: TRBV29-1
j_gene: TRBJ1-1
d_gene: TRBD1

CDR3aa: ASSLLRGNSPLH
v_gene: TRBV7-3
j_gene: TRBJ1-6
d_gene: .

CDR3aa: AGAGVREAF
v_gene: TRBV10-1
j_gene: TRBJ1-1
d_gene: .

CDR3aa: ASSMTSTGELF
v_gene: TRBV6-5
j_gene: TRBJ2-2
d_gene: .

CDR3aa: ASFPGGGTSPLH
v_gene: TRBV6-5
j_gene: TRBJ1-6
d_gene: .

CDR3aa: ASSPGMRGREF
v_gene: TRBV27
j_gene: TRBJ2-1
d_gene: .